Detailed here is one T cell receptor beta chain. Its antigen is undetermined. Germline V gives CDR1 SEHNR, CDR2 FQNEAQ (reference sequence). V was cut by 5 bases and J by 7 bases, with 18 bases left in between. The CDR3 runs to 15 residues. Time point described: recipient sample about 28 days before transplant, after cytoreduction. Method: immunoSEQ multiplex PCR; TCRdb's copy keeps in-frame clones and lacks some. The sample yields 29,000 or so clones, over 65% seen once. This sample was included in a study of T cell clonotyping in hematopoietic cell transplantation. Study observations and caveats: CD4 and CD8 repertoire contributions could not be separated without sorting. At the given depth, recipient repertoires were over 95% de novo clonotypes.

The chain employs TRBV7-9 and TRBJ1-5, with TRBD1 as a possible D gene (5 bases). This clonotype originated in a woman younger than 45 with chronic myeloid leukemia. Some clones in this sample may be carry-over from other donors' samples. The sample was peripheral blood mononuclear cells, taken before stem cell transplant. Here the CDR3 reads CASSPGGFGAQPQHF. In DNA, the CDR3 is TGTGCCAGCAGCCCGGGGGGTTTTGGGGCCCAGCCCCAGCATTTT. Using reference TRBV7-9 and TRBJ1-5 for the parts outside the CDR3, the full variable domain is DTGVSQNPRHKITKRGQNVTFRCDPISEHNRLYWYRQTLGQGPEFLTYFQNEAQLEKSRLLSDRFSAERPKGSFSTLEIQRTEQGDSAMYLCASSPGGFGAQPQHFGDGTRLSIL.